The 10 T cell receptor beta chains given below trace back to one sample, sequenced in a study of cytomegalovirus exposure and HLA in healthy donors. The study ran its PCR with 60 Vbeta and 13 Jbeta primers. The assay was immunoSEQ multiplex PCR, and TCRdb's table has in-frame clones only and misses some. The data hold under 150,000 clones, with approximately 87% observed a single time. Sequenced: PBMCs. All receptors derive from a woman aged 30 to 39 in good health and CMV-seronegative.

The rearrangement uses TRBV4-1 and TRBJ1-1, with 9 nucleotides matching TRBD1. The CDR3 has 16 residues. With 8 bases clipped from V and 1 base from J, the junction kept 11 bases outside the gene matches. Germline V gene sequence: CDR1 MGHRA, CDR2 YSYEKL. CDR3 sequence (DNA): TGCGCCAGCGTCCGAGGACAGGGGTCCGGGAACACTGAAGCTTTCTTT. This translates into CASVRGQGSGNTEAFF.

The V and J genes are TRBV10-3 and TRBJ2-3, with 7 bases fitting TRBD2. V dropped 0 bases and J dropped 2; count of bases not matched to a gene: 2. Germline V lookup: CDR1 ENHRY, CDR2 SYGVKD. The CDR3 is made up of 15 amino acids. This CDR3 is CAISESGGITDTQYF. Here the CDR3 DNA reads TGTGCCATCAGTGAGTCCGGGGGGATCACAGATACGCAGTATTTT.

The chain combines TRBV28 with TRBJ1-2, with D perhaps TRBD1 (6 bases). This CDR3 spans 14 amino acids. Deletions cut 5 bases from V and 8 bases from J, with 18 bases between. Germline V lookup: CDR1 MDHEN, CDR2 SYDVKM. This CDR3 reads CASSLRGGFGGYTF. CDR3 DNA: TGTGCCAGCAGTCTTAGAGGGGGTTTTGGAGGCTACACCTTC.

This CDR3 reads CASSYRGPNYGYTF. The CDR3 DNA is TGTGCCAGCAGTTACAGGGGGCCGAACTATGGCTACACCTTC. This sequence joins TRBV27 and TRBJ1-2, with 9 bases lining up with TRBD1. The CDR3 has 14 amino acids. The V segment lost 4 bases and the J segment 2 bases; nucleotides outside the gene matches: 2. The germline V gene encodes CDR1 MNHEY and CDR2 SMNVEV (reference sequence).

The chain recombines TRBV4-1 with TRBJ1-3; D is perhaps TRBD1 (6 bases). Germline CDR1 MGHRA, CDR2 YSYEKL. The CDR3 contains 17 residues. Trimming took 4 bases from V and 4 from J, leaving 20 bases between them. The CDR3 here is CASSRSVGQSLGNTIYF. Here the CDR3 DNA reads TGCGCCAGCAGCCGCAGCGTCGGACAGAGTTTAGGAAACACCATATATTTT.

CDR3 DNA sequence: TGTGCCAGCAGCAATTTCGGGAGACTAGCCTACAATGAGCAGTTCTTC. Its translation is CASSNFGRLAYNEQFF. The chain uses TRBV5-8 and TRBJ2-1, with D perhaps TRBD2 (6 bases). V shed 4 bases and J shed 2 bases, with 16 bases lying between them. The CDR3 length is 16 residues. The germline V gene has CDR1 SGHTS and CDR2 YDEGEE.

The chain carries TRBV29-1 and TRBJ2-2, with a possible D match to TRBD1 (5 bases). The germline V gene has CDR1 SQVTM and CDR2 ANQGSEA. With 5 bases removed from V and 2 bases from J, the gap between germline ends came to 15 bases. The CDR3 has 15 residues. CDR3 protein: CSVLTTTDNTGELFF. In nucleotides, the CDR3 is TGCAGCGTTTTAACGACGACAGACAACACCGGGGAGCTGTTTTTT.

The chain couples TRBV5-1 to TRBJ2-5; TRBD1 matches 7 bases. The CDR3 has 16 residues. The germline gives CDR1 SGHRS, CDR2 YFSETQ. With V trimmed by 2 bases and J by 0 bases, 7 bases remained unmatched. CDR3: CASSLGDRVDQETQYF. The CDR3 DNA sequence: TGCGCCAGCAGCTTAGGAGACAGGGTCGACCAAGAGACCCAGTACTTC.

The V gene is TRBV7-2, the J gene TRBJ1-2; 8 bases align to TRBD1. Looked up from germline, CDR1 is SGHTA and CDR2 is FQGNSA. The CDR3 extends over 15 amino acids. With V trimmed by 0 bases and J by 8 bases, 8 bases remained unmatched. The CDR3 region has the DNA TGTGCCAGCAGCTTAGCAGGACAGGGAATGGGAGGCTACACCTTC. The encoded protein is CASSLAGQGMGGYTF.

The chain is built from TRBV5-1 and TRBJ1-1, with 8 positions matching TRBD1. CDR3 length: 13 residues. In germline, CDR1 is SGHRS, CDR2 YFSETQ. V lost 2 bases and J lost 8; bases outside the gene matches: 5. CDR3 in amino acids: CASSFNGQGEAFF. For the CDR3, the DNA is TGCGCCAGCAGCTTTAACGGACAGGGAGAAGCTTTCTTT.